This TCR beta chain was observed in a study of radiation and T cells in renal cell carcinoma. Looking at the study overall: Nephrectomy followed 15 Gy stereotactic body radiation by 4 weeks.

The CDR3 runs 11 residues. Germline-derived CDR1 and CDR2 are MNHEY and SVGAGI. The ends were cut back, 6 bases at V and 4 bases at J, with 6 bases in the middle. Time point meaning: blood 2 weeks post-SBRT. Documented treatment: 15 Gy SBRT to primary tumor, nephrectomy 4 weeks later. Data came from immunoSEQ multiplex PCR; TCRdb stores just in-frame clones and leaves some out. Found here are 150,000 to 190,000 clones, 87% of them singletons; the top ten hold over 10%. On this clone: Its antigen is unidentified.

Findings of the study overall: No pretreatment tumor biopsies were available for baseline clonotypes. From baseline, blood top tumor clonotypes peaked at 2 weeks post-radiation.

This TCR derives from a woman between 45 and 65 years old with renal cell carcinoma. The specimen was blood, collected from a patient whose treatment included radiotherapy and nephrectomy. The V call is TRBV6-5, the J call TRBJ1-2; D not resolved. The CDR3 reads CASRDGYGYTF. The CDR3 bases are TGTGCCAGCAGAGACGGCTATGGCTACACCTTC.